This passage covers 2 T cell receptor beta chains from one sample sequenced in a study of blood T cell repertoires in COVID-19. Profiled with immunoSEQ multiplex PCR; TCRdb holds only in-frame clones, not every one. The data contain some 14,000 clones, about 86% of them singletons. The specimen was peripheral blood. These receptors all come from a human donor in a cohort sampled during active COVID-19.

The chain couples TRBV5-1 to TRBJ1-5, with 12 positions matching TRBD1. CDR3 length equals 15 residues. With V trimmed by 5 bases and J by 5 bases, 5 bases remained unmatched. Germline loops: CDR1 SGHRS, CDR2 YFSETQ. The CDR3 nucleotides read TGCGCCAGCAGTTCGGGACAGGGGGCTGATCAGCCCCAGCATTTT. It codes for CASSSGQGADQPQHF.

The J gene is TRBJ2-2, the V gene TRBV5-1; TRBD2 matches 7 bases. The CDR3 covers 15 residues. Germline CDR1 and CDR2: SGHRS and YFSETQ. V shed 5 bases, J shed 6 bases, and the junction held 10 bases outside the gene matches. The CDR3 DNA reads TGCGCCAGCAGAGGGGCGGGGGATCGTCCCGGGGAGCTGTTTTTT. Residues: CASRGAGDRPGELFF.